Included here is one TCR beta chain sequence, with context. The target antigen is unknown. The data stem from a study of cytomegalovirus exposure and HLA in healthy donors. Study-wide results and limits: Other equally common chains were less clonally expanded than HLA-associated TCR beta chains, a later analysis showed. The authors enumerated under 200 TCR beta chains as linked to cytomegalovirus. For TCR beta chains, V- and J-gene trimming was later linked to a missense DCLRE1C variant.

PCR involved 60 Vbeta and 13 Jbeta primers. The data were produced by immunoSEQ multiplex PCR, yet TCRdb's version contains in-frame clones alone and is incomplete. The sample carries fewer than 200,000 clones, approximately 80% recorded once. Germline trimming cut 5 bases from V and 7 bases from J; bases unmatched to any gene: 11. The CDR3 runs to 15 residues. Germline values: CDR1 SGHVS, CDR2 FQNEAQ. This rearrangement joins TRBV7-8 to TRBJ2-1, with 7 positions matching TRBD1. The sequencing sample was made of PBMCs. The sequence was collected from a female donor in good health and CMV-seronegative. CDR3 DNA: TGTGCCAGCAGCCACCTAACCGGGACAGAGAATGAGCAGTTCTTC. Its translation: CASSHLTGTENEQFF.